This record concerns one T cell receptor (beta chain) sequence. The antigen this receptor binds is unknown. Per-nucleotide qualities are absent, and no much larger clonotype sits a single base away. Germline trimming: 2 bases from V, 4 bases from J; junction bases outside gene matches: 6. There are 15 amino acids in the CDR3, from cysteine to phenylalanine inclusive. Only the CDR3 region is kept as DNA, spanning 45 bases read in frame from base 1. As encoded in the germline V gene, CDR1 is MDHEN while CDR2 is SYDVKM. The immunoSEQ Assay, a bias-controlled multiplex PCR, was used to amplify TCRbeta CDR3 regions from genomic DNA. Per the original workflow: The number of nucleated cells in each sample was estimated by amplification of reference gene primers within the assay. To quantify the absolute abundance of each unique TCRbeta CDR3 rearrangement, sequence reads were collapsed and filtered. For each sample, productive Simpson clonality was calculated as the square root of Simpson's diversity index over productive rearrangements. In TCRdb, the immuneACCESS table is reduced to in-frame sequences with V and J assigned. These tables do not hold every clone; where another copy was compared, an unresolved V gene accounts for under half, and the others remain unexplained. V and J calls and clone size are given by that table; D and trimming were obtained from the DNA. The sample table contains around 160,000 clones; only one count was recorded for 75% to 90% of them. The biggest ten clones account for about 4.1% of the sample.

The data are from a study of blood T cell repertoires in COVID-19 (dated by TCRdb to 2019 to 2021). In the study overall: Collaborator samples came from the United States, Italy and Spain and covered acute and convalescent phases of COVID-19. The prospective study material was composed of cDNA or gDNA derived from T cells, B-cell-depleted T cells, or PBMCs. Deeply sampled blood TCRbeta repertoires from subjects exposed to, actively infected with, or recovered from COVID-19 were included in the dataset. A freely available public database, intended as a resource for researchers studying the immune response to SARS-CoV-2, is where the repertoires were released. The samples were drawn from the first 160 participants of the ongoing ImmuneRACE study and from over 950 subjects provided by 6 global collaborators. The sample metadata nearly always contained a de-identified subject ID, COVID-19 status, age in years and sex. Where HLA class I and class II types were available, the types were taken from metadata supplied by the sample provider, not from assay-based typing. Overall study results and their limits: Clinical and demographic metadata were provided uncurated, with the amount varying by source and participant.

Enrolling through a virtual design, the prospective study's participants ranged in age from roughly 18 to 89 years and lived across roughly 24 United States geographic areas. In the prospective study, cohorts were assigned on the basis of participant-reported clinical history obtained from a screening survey and a study questionnaire. Exposed participants were defined as having been in contact with someone with a PCR-confirmed or clinician-diagnosed COVID-19 case within 2 weeks of study entry. Mobile phlebotomists in the prospective study collected whole blood, serum and a nasopharyngeal or oropharyngeal swab from every participant. Prospective study participants could optionally give additional blood draws and questionnaires over a roughly 2-month period. Before DNA extraction, blood samples from the prospective study were shipped at room temperature or frozen.

Sequenced sample: PBMCs or T cells enriched from blood (not recorded which). The chain employs TRBV28 and TRBJ1-2, with 8 bases in between that match TRBD1. The TCR comes from a woman aged 35 to 49 who had been exposed to COVID-19. The encoded CDR3 is CASSLTPGGSYGYTF. The DNA sequence is as follows: TGTGCCAGCAGTTTAACCCCAGGGGGCTCCTATGGCTACACCTTC.